This TCR beta chain was identified in a study of cytomegalovirus exposure and HLA in healthy donors. Findings of the study overall: Confirmation was obtained in vitro that a few CMV-associated chains are specific for CMV antigens. In the 95 to 150 validation repertoires, a later analysis found that first-cohort TCR clusters tended to co-occur.

As regards this clone: Its target is unknown.

Separate from the 666-subject first cohort, the approximately 120-subject validation cohort was the one that the donors belonged to. Measured with immunoSEQ multiplex PCR; TCRdb has only the in-frame clones, and not every one. This sample has about 200,000 clones, with 87% found just once. With V trimmed by 5 bases and J by 5 bases, 6 bases remained unmatched. Germline V gene data show CDR1 as MNHEY and CDR2 as SMNVEV (reference sequence). The CDR3 consists of 14 residues. Sequences were obtained from PBMCs. This sequence joins TRBV27 and TRBJ2-5; 9 nucleotides align to TRBD1. This receptor was identified in a woman under 30 in good health and CMV-seropositive. CDR3 nucleotide sequence: TGTGCCAGCAGTCCCACAGGGGGCAAGGAGACCCAGTACTTC. It translates to CASSPTGGKETQYF.